Below are 29 T cell receptor beta chains sequenced from a single sample in a study of blood T cell repertoires in COVID-19. Clones were read by immunoSEQ multiplex PCR, and TCRdb kept only the in-frame ones, dropping some. The table lists around 300,000 clones, 85% to 90% of them singletons. The source material was peripheral blood. The receptors come from a woman aged 25 to 45 with COVID-19, enrolled during active disease.

This chain connects TRBV18 to TRBJ1-4, with D unclear. Trimming pared 5 bases from V and 8 bases from J, leaving 12 bases between. Per the germline V gene, CDR1 is KGHSH and CDR2 is LQKENI. The CDR3 totals 13 residues. The CDR3 DNA reads as TGTGCCAGCTCATTACCGGGTATAGAAAAACTGTTTTTT. Amino acid sequence: CASSLPGIEKLFF.

The V and J genes are TRBV15 and TRBJ1-4, with TRBD1 matching 8 bases. The germline gives CDR1 LNHNV, CDR2 YYDKDF (reference sequence). This CDR3 comprises 14 residues. Trimming took 6 bases from V and 8 from J; bases not matched to a gene: 8. CDR3 region: CATSSDRGREKLFF. In nucleotides, the CDR3 is TGTGCCACCAGTTCCGACAGGGGTAGAGAAAAACTGTTTTTT.

V is TRBV5-8 and J is TRBJ1-4, with 10 bases matching TRBD1. The V and J ends lost 4 bases and 1 base, in that order; junction bases with no gene match: 7. The CDR3 sequence is 17 residues long. The V gene's germline CDR1 is SGHTS and CDR2 YDEGEE. This chain's CDR3 is CASSEGQGKGTNEKLFF. As DNA, the CDR3 is TGTGCCAGCAGCGAGGGACAGGGGAAAGGAACTAATGAAAAACTGTTTTTT.

The rearrangement links TRBV7-9 to TRBJ2-1; D not certain. Germline loops: CDR1 SEHNR, CDR2 FQNEAQ (reference sequence). Trimming removed 0 bases at V and 5 bases at J, with 8 bases between. The CDR3 covers 14 residues. The CDR3 sequence is CASSLARFDNEQFF. In nucleotides, the CDR3 is TGTGCCAGCAGCTTAGCGCGTTTCGACAATGAGCAGTTCTTC.

The chain couples TRBV30 to TRBJ1-3; D remains unclear. CDR3 length: 13 amino acids. The V gene lost 3 bases and the J gene lost 0 bases, with 6 bases spanning the gap. Germline assignment: CDR1 GTSNPN and CDR2 SVGIG (reference sequence). The CDR3 DNA reads TGTGCCTGGAGCACAGACTCTGGAAACACCATATATTTT. Translating gives CAWSTDSGNTIYF.

The chain is built from TRBV21-1 and TRBJ1-1. TRBV21-1 is recorded as a pseudogene. The CDR3 has 17 residues. CDR3 coding DNA: TGTGCCAGCAGCAATTTGATTGTTCCGGGGATCGACACTGAAGCTTTCTTT. Translating it yields CASSNLIVPGIDTEAFF.

This clone was counted at least ten times. The CDR3 bases are TGTGCCAGCAGCTTAATGTGGCTGACCTACGAGCAGTACTTC. This codes for CASSLMWLTYEQYF. The V gene is TRBV11-2, the J gene TRBJ2-7; D is undetermined. The CDR3 has 14 residues. Trimming took off 2 bases at V and 2 bases at J, with 10 bases between the two ends. CDR1 SGHAT and CDR2 FQNNGV come from the germline V gene.

This clone was found once. V usage is TRBV19 and J usage is TRBJ1-6; 10 bases align to TRBD1. The CDR3 runs 15 residues. Unmatched junction bases numbered 10, after V lost 3 bases and J lost 14 bases. Germline V gene data show CDR1 as LNHDA and CDR2 as SQIVND (reference sequence). CDR3 nucleotides: TGTGCCAGTAGTATTACGGGACAGGGGATTCTGGCCCTCCACTTT. It codes for CASSITGQGILALHF.

The chain joins TRBV29-1 to TRBJ2-3, with D maybe TRBD1 (5 bases). This CDR3 region has 15 residues. In germline, CDR1 is SQVTM, CDR2 ANQGSEA. With 1 base removed from V and 1 base from J, the gap between germline ends came to 12 bases. In DNA, the CDR3 is TGCAGCGTTGAAGCGTTCAGGGCTCGCACAGATACGCAGTATTTT. It yields the protein CSVEAFRARTDTQYF.

This clone was detected once. The rearrangement joins TRBV11-2 to TRBJ2-7; 7 bases match TRBD1. Germline CDR1 is SGHAT and CDR2 is FQNNGV. V was pared by 0 bases and J by 1 base, with 6 bases of the junction left unmatched. This CDR3 comprises 16 residues. In DNA form, the CDR3 reads TGTGCCAGCAGCTTAGATGGGGGACAGCGTTCCTACGAGCAGTACTTC. This translates into CASSLDGGQRSYEQYF. The full variable domain, its missing parts supplied by reference TRBV11-2 and TRBJ2-7, is EAGVAQSPRYKIIEKRQSVAFWCNPISGHATLYWYQQILGQGPKLLIQFQNNGVVDDSQLPKDRFSAERLKGVDSTLKIQPAKLEDSAVYLCASSLDGGQRSYEQYFGPGTRLTVT.

The chain has TRBV2 and TRBJ2-1; tentative D call: TRBD2 (6 bases). Trimming left V 6 bases short and J 7 bases short, with 16 bases between. CDR1 is SNHLY, CDR2 FYNNEI, per germline. CDR3 length: 14 residues. CDR3: CASRARDLSNEQFF. In DNA, the CDR3 is TGTGCCAGCAGAGCCCGGGACTTAAGTAATGAGCAGTTCTTC.

This clone came up a few times. V is TRBV5-1 and J is TRBJ1-4, with 7 bases fitting TRBD1. With V trimmed by 4 bases and J by 2 bases, 5 bases remained unmatched. The CDR3 runs to 15 residues. Per germline, CDR1 SGHRS and CDR2 YFSETQ. This CDR3 is CASSVPQGTNEKLFF. DNA of the CDR3: TGCGCCAGCAGCGTCCCACAGGGGACTAATGAAAAACTGTTTTTT.

This clone is a singleton in its sample. The chain uses TRBV18 and TRBJ2-7; 9 bases align to TRBD1. Germline assignment: CDR1 KGHSH and CDR2 LQKENI. The CDR3 runs to 14 residues. J gave up 5 bases and V 3 bases, and 5 bases lay outside the gene matches. Here the CDR3 DNA reads TGTGCCAGCTCACCCGGGACAGGGCACCACGAGCAGTACTTC. Its protein product is CASSPGTGHHEQYF.

Only one count was recorded for this clone. The chain is built from TRBV19 and TRBJ2-1; D is possibly TRBD2 (6 bases). The CDR3 is made up of 15 amino acids. Trimming removed 5 bases from V and 7 bases from J, with 18 bases in between. In germline, CDR1 is LNHDA, CDR2 SQIVND (reference sequence). The CDR3 region is CASSPGTPTWNEQFF. CDR3 nucleotide sequence: TGTGCCAGTAGTCCTGGGACTCCTACCTGGAATGAGCAGTTCTTC.

This rearrangement joins TRBV6-5 to TRBJ2-6; D is ambiguous. V lost 4 bases to trimming and J lost 1 base, with 2 bases between them. The V gene's germline CDR1 is MNHEY and CDR2 SVGAGI. The CDR3 is 13 amino acids. CDR3: CASSSSGANVLTF. The CDR3 coding sequence is TGTGCCAGCAGTTCTTCTGGGGCCAACGTCCTGACTTTC.

This chain connects TRBV7-9 to TRBJ2-1, with 8 bases fitting TRBD1. The V and J ends lost 5 bases and 5 bases, in that order; junction bases with no gene match: 8. Germline CDR1 reads SEHNR; CDR2 reads FQNEAQ (reference sequence). The CDR3 sequence is 15 residues long. CDR3 coding DNA: TGTGCCAGCAGCCTTACAGGGGGGTTTGACAATGAGCAGTTCTTC. Protein product: CASSLTGGFDNEQFF. The entire variable domain, with the rest obtained from reference TRBV7-9 and TRBJ2-1, is as follows: DTGVSQNPRHKITKRGQNVTFRCDPISEHNRLYWYRQTLGQGPEFLTYFQNEAQLEKSRLLSDRFSAERPKGSFSTLEIQRTEQGDSAMYLCASSLTGGFDNEQFFGPGTRLTVL.

The chain employs TRBV19 and TRBJ2-5; TRBD1 agrees at 7 bases. The CDR3 is 17 amino acids. The germline V gene encodes CDR1 LNHDA and CDR2 SQIVND (reference sequence). With V trimmed by 4 bases and J by 1 base, 12 bases remained unmatched. As DNA, the CDR3 is TGTGCCAGTAGTACCTTTCTATCCCGGGACAGCCAAGAGACCCAGTACTTC. It translates to CASSTFLSRDSQETQYF.

The V gene is TRBV5-1, the J gene TRBJ2-1; TRBD2 aligns across 8 bases. CDR1 is SGHRS, CDR2 YFSETQ, per germline. V lost 7 bases and J lost 4; bases outside the gene matches: 10. The CDR3 has 15 residues. The CDR3 sequence: CASGRTSGLYNEQFF. The CDR3 bases are TGCGCCAGCGGACGTACTAGCGGCCTTTACAATGAGCAGTTCTTC.

This sequence joins TRBV18 and TRBJ2-2; 7 bases agree with TRBD2. The CDR3 is made up of 16 amino acids. Germline V lookup: CDR1 KGHSH, CDR2 LQKENI. V lost 3 bases and J lost 0; bases outside the gene matches: 4. The CDR3 nucleotides are TGTGCCAGCTCACCGATAGCGGGTACGAACACCGGGGAGCTGTTTTTT. Its translation is CASSPIAGTNTGELFF. The whole variable domain, filled in from reference TRBV18 and TRBJ2-2, reads NAGVMQNPRHLVRRRGQEARLRCSPMKGHSHVYWYRQLPEEGLKFMVYLQKENIIDESGMPKERFSAEFPKEGPSILRIQQVVRGDSAAYFCASSPIAGTNTGELFFGEGSRLTVL.

This chain uses TRBV12-3 or TRBV12-4 with TRBJ1-1; no clear D gene. V dropped 2 bases and J dropped 10 bases, with 11 bases sitting between them. The CDR3 is made up of 12 amino acids. CDR3 in amino acids: CASSLWFEGAFF. DNA of the CDR3: TGTGCCAGCAGTTTATGGTTCGAGGGAGCTTTCTTT.

CDR3 loop: CASRWTGDNGYTF. The DNA of the CDR3 is TGCGCCAGCAGATGGACAGGGGATAACGGCTACACCTTC. The chain is built from TRBV10-2 and TRBJ1-2; 9 bases line up with TRBD1. V lost 6 bases and J lost 8; bases outside the gene matches: 7. CDR3 size: 13 residues. The V gene's germline CDR1 is WSHSY and CDR2 SAAADI.

This clone was counted a single time. The V and J genes are TRBV27 and TRBJ1-1; D call uncertain. CDR1 MNHEY and CDR2 SMNVEV come from the germline V gene (reference sequence). The V gene lost 6 bases and the J gene lost 0 bases, with 8 bases spanning the gap. The CDR3 is 13 residues long. The CDR3 DNA sequence: TGTGCCAGCAGAACAACCGTGAACACTGAAGCTTTCTTT. It is translated as CASRTTVNTEAFF.

This clone was counted once. Other nucleotide sequences from this sample produce the same CDR3. This chain connects TRBV11-2 to TRBJ1-6; the D is unclear. Trimming took off 0 bases at V and 0 bases at J, with 3 bases between the two ends. CDR1 is SGHAT, CDR2 FQNNGV, per germline. The CDR3 is 15 residues long. Here the CDR3 DNA reads TGTGCCAGCAGCTTAGACAGCTCCTATAATTCACCCCTCCACTTT. Amino acid sequence: CASSLDSSYNSPLHF.

This rearrangement joins TRBV7-8 to TRBJ1-5; D may be TRBD1 (5 bases). The length of the CDR3 is 14 residues. The germline V gene encodes CDR1 SGHVS and CDR2 FQNEAQ. V gave up 1 base and J gave up 5 bases, with 9 bases separating them. CDR3 region: CASSLVVRDQPQHF. Written as DNA, the CDR3 is TGTGCCAGCAGCTTAGTGGTCAGGGATCAGCCCCAGCATTTT.

V and J are TRBV5-6 and TRBJ2-7, with D tentatively TRBD1 (6 bases). The CDR3 is 14 amino acids. The germline CDR1 and CDR2 sequences are SGHDT and YYEEEE. The V end lost 4 bases, the J end lost 2 bases, and 13 bases lay between the germline ends. Here the CDR3 DNA reads TGTGCCAGCAGCCGACAGGTAATTCCCTACGAGCAGTACTTC. Amino acids: CASSRQVIPYEQYF.

This clone was observed a single time. The chain carries TRBV7-8 and TRBJ2-1; 13 nucleotides agree with TRBD2. V lost 5 bases to trimming and J lost 6 bases; unmatched junction nucleotides: 10. This CDR3 comprises 17 residues. CDR1 and CDR2 from the germline V gene are SGHVS and FQNEAQ. The CDR3 region is CASSPIRTSGRINEQFF. The CDR3 coding sequence is TGTGCCAGCAGCCCCATTCGGACTAGCGGGAGAATCAATGAGCAGTTCTTC.

The genes are TRBV5-1 and TRBJ2-7; 8 bases are a match to TRBD2. CDR1 SGHRS and CDR2 YFSETQ come from the germline V gene. With V trimmed by 4 bases and J by 4 bases, 10 bases remained unmatched. The CDR3 is made up of 15 amino acids. CDR3 region: CASSPSAGAGYEQYF. CDR3 DNA: TGCGCCAGCAGCCCTTCAGCGGGAGCTGGATACGAGCAGTACTTC.

This chain joins TRBV9 and TRBJ1-4; D remains ambiguous. This CDR3 spans 14 amino acids. Trimming took off 3 bases at V and 8 bases at J, with 14 bases between the two ends. From germline, CDR1 is SGDLS and CDR2 YYNGEE. The CDR3 sequence is CASSAPGGSEKLFF. The CDR3 nucleotides read TGTGCCAGCAGCGCCCCGGGAGGGAGCGAAAAACTGTTTTTT.

This chain uses TRBV5-1 with TRBJ2-5; D is possibly TRBD1 (5 bases). Deletions cut 3 bases from V and 4 bases from J, with 22 bases between. Germline values: CDR1 SGHRS, CDR2 YFSETQ. This CDR3 is 17 amino acids long. The CDR3 loop reads CASSWGGRSLVGETQYF. CDR3 bases: TGCGCCAGCAGCTGGGGCGGCAGGTCGTTGGTAGGAGAGACCCAGTACTTC.